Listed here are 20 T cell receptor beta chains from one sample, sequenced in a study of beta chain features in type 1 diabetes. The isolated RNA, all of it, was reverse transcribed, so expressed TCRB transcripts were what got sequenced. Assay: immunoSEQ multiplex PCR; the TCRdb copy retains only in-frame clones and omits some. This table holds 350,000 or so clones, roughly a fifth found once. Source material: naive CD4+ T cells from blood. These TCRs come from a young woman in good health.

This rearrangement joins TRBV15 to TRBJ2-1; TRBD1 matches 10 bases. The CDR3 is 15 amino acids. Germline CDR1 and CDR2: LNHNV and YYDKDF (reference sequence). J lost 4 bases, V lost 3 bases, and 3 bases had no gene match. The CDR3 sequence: CATSSRTGGYNEQFF. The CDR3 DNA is TGTGCCACCAGCAGCCGGACAGGGGGGTACAATGAGCAGTTCTTC.

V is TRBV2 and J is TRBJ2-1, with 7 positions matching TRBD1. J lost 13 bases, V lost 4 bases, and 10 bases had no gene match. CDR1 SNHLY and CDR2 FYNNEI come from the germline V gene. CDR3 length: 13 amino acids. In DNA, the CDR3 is TGTGCCAGCAGTGGCGACAGGGCCCCGCTCCAGTTCTTC. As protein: CASSGDRAPLQFF.

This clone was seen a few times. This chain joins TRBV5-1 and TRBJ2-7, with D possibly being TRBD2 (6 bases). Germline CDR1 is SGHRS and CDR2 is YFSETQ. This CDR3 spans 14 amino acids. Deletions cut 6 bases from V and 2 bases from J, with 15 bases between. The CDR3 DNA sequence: TGCGCCAGCAAAAGGACTACCAATACCTACGAGCAGTACTTC. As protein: CASKRTTNTYEQYF.

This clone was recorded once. In DNA form, the CDR3 reads TGTGCCAGCAGCCCAGGACAGGGGCCCTACAATGAGCAGTTCTTC. Residues: CASSPGQGPYNEQFF. The rearrangement links TRBV9 to TRBJ2-1; 9 bases fit TRBD1. CDR1 SGDLS and CDR2 YYNGEE come from the germline V gene. CDR3 size: 15 residues. Trimming took 4 bases from V and 2 from J; bases not matched to a gene: 4.

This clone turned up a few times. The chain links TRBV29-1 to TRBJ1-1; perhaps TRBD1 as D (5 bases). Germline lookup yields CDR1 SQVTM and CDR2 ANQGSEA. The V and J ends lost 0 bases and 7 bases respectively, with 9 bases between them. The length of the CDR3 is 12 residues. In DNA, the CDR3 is TGCAGCGTTGAAGATCTGGGGCTTGAAGCTTTCTTT. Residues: CSVEDLGLEAFF.

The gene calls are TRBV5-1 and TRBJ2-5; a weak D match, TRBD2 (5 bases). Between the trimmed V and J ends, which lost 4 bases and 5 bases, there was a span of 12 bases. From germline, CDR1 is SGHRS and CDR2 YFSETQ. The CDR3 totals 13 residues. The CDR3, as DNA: TGCGCCAGCAGCCCTCTAGCCAAGGAGACCCAGTACTTC. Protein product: CASSPLAKETQYF.

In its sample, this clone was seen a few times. The CDR3, as DNA: TGTGCCTGGAGGGGGCTAGCGGGAAGAGATACGCAGTATTTT. It codes for CAWRGLAGRDTQYF. V usage is TRBV30 and J usage is TRBJ2-3; 9 bases match TRBD2. The ends lost 3 bases at V and 5 bases at J; junction bases unmatched: 6. This CDR3 is 14 amino acids long. Germline V gene lookup returns CDR1 GTSNPN and CDR2 SVGIG (reference sequence).

CDR3: CASSPGTASNSPLHF. Written as DNA, the CDR3 is TGTGCCAGCTCACCCGGCACAGCCAGTAATTCACCCCTCCACTTT. V and J are TRBV18 and TRBJ1-6; D is unclear. This CDR3 contains 15 residues. CDR1 KGHSH and CDR2 LQKENI come from the germline V gene. V shed 3 bases and J shed 6 bases, with 12 bases lying between them.

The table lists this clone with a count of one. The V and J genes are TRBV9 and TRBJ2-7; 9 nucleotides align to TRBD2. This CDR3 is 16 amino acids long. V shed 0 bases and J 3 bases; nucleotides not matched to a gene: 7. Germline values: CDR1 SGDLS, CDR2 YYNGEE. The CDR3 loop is CASSVDLSGGIYEQYF. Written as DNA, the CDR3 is TGTGCCAGCAGCGTAGATTTGAGCGGGGGGATCTACGAGCAGTACTTC.

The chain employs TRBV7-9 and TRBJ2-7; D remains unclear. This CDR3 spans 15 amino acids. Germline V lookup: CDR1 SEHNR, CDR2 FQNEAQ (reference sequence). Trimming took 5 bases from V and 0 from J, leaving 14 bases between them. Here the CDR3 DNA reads TGTGCCAGCAGCCCCGACGTAGCTCCCTCCTACGAGCAGTACTTC. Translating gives CASSPDVAPSYEQYF.

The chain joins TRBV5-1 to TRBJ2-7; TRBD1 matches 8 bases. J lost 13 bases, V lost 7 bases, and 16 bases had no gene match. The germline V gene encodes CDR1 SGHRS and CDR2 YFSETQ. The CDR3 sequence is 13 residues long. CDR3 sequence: CASRPTGGRVTYF. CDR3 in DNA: TGCGCCAGCCGGCCCACAGGGGGGCGCGTGACTTACTTC.

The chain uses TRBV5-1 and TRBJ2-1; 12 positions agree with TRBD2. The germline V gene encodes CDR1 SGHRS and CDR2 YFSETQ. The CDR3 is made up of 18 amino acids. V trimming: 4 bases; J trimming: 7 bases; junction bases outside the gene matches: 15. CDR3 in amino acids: CASSVLAGGPGIRNEQFF. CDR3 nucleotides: TGCGCCAGCAGCGTGCTAGCGGGAGGGCCAGGAATACGTAATGAGCAGTTCTTC.

CDR3 region: CAWSGYDTTEAFF. Written as DNA, the CDR3 is TGTGCCTGGAGTGGATACGACACCACTGAAGCTTTCTTT. V gene TRBV30 combines with J gene TRBJ1-1; D ambiguous. The V end lost 1 base, the J end lost 4 bases, and 10 bases lay between the germline ends. The CDR3 contains 13 residues. The germline gives CDR1 GTSNPN, CDR2 SVGIG (reference sequence). Full variable domain (outside the CDR3, taken from reference TRBV30 and TRBJ1-1): SQTIHQWPATLVQPVGSPLSLECTVEGTSNPNLYWYRQAAGRGLQLLFYSVGIGQISSEVPQNLSASRPQDRQFILSSKKLLLSDSGFYLCAWSGYDTTEAFFGQGTRLTVV.

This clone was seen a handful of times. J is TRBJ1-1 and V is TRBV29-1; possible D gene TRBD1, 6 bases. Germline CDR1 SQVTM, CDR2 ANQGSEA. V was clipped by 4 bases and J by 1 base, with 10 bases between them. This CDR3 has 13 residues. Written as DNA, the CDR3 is TGCAGCGTTGCGGGACAATGGAACACTGAAGCTTTCTTT. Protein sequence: CSVAGQWNTEAFF.

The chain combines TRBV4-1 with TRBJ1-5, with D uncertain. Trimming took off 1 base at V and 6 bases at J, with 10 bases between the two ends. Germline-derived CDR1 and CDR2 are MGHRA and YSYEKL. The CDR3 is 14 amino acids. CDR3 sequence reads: CASSQGRVSQPQHF. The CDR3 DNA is TGCGCCAGCAGCCAAGGGCGGGTTTCTCAGCCCCAGCATTTT.

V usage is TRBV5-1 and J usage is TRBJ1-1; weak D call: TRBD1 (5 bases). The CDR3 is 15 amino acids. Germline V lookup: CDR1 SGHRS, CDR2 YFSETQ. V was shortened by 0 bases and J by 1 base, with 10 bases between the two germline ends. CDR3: CASSLVAGPNTEAFF. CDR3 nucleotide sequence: TGCGCCAGCAGCTTGGTGGCAGGGCCGAACACTGAAGCTTTCTTT.

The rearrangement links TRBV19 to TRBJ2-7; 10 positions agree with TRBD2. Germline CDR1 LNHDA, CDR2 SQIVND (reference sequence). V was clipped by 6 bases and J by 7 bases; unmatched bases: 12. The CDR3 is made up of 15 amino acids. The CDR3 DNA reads TGTGCCAGTAGCTCGCTGGTAGCGGGAGGTGAAGAGCAGTACTTC. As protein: CASSSLVAGGEEQYF.

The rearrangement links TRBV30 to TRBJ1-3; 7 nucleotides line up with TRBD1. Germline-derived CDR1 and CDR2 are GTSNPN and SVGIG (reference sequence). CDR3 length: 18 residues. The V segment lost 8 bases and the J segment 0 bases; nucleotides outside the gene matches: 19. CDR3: CASDLDRRGKSSGNTIYF. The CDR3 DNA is TGTGCCAGTGATTTGGACAGGCGAGGGAAATCCTCTGGAAACACCATATATTTT. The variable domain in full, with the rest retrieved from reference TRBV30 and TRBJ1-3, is SQTIHQWPATLVQPVGSPLSLECTVEGTSNPNLYWYRQAAGRGLQLLFYSVGIGQISSEVPQNLSASRPQDRQFILSSKKLLLSDSGFYLCASDLDRRGKSSGNTIYFGEGSWLTVV.

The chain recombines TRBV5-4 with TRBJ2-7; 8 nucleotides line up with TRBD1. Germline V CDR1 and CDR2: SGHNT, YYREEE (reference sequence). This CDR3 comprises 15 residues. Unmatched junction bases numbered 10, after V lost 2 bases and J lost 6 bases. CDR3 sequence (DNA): TGTGCCAGCAGCTTACTGGACAGGGAAAGTCGCGAGCAGTACTTC. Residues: CASSLLDRESREQYF.

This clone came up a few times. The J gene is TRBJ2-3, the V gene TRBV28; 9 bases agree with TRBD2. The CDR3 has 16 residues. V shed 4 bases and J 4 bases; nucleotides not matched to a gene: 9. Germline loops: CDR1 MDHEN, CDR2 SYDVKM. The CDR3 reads CASSSTTSGGADTQYF. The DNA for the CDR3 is TGTGCCAGCAGTTCGACGACTAGCGGAGGGGCAGATACGCAGTATTTT.